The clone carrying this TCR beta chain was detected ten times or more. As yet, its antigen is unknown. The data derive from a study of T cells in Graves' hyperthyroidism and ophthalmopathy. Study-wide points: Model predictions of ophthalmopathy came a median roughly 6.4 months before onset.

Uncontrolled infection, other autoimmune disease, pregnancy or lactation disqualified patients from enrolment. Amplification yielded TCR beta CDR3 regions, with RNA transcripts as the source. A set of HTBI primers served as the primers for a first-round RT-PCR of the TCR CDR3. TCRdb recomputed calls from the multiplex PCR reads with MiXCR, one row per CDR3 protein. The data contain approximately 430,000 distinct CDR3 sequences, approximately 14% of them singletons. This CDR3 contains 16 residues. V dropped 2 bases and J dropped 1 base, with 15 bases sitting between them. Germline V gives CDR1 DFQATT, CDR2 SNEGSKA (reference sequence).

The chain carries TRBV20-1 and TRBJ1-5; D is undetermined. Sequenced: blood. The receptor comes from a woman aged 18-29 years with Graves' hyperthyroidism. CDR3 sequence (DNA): TGCAGTGCTAGATCAATCACCGGTGGCAGCAATCAGCCCCAGCATTTT. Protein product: CSARSITGGSNQPQHF.